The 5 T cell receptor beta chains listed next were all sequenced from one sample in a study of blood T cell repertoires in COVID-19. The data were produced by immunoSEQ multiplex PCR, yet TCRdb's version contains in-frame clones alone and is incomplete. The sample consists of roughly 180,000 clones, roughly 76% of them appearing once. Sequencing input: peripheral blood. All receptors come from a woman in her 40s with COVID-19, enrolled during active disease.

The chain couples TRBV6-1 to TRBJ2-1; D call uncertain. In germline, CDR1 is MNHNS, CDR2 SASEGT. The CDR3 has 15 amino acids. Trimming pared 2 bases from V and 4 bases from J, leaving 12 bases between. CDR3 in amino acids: CASSERPGSYNEQFF. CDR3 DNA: TGTGCCAGCAGTGAACGTCCCGGTAGTTACAATGAGCAGTTCTTC.

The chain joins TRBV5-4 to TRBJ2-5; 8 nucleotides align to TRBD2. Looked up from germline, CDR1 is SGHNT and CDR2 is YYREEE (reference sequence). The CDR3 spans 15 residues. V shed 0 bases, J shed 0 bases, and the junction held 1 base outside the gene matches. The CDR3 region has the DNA TGTGCCAGCAGCTTGGGCGGGGGGAACCAAGAGACCCAGTACTTC. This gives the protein CASSLGGGNQETQYF.

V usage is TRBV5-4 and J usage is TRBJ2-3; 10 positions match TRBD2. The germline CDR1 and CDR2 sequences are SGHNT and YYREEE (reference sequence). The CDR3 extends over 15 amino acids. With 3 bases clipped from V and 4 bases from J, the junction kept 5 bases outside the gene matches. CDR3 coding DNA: TGTGCCAGCAGCTATAGCGGGAGGTCGGCAGATACGCAGTATTTT. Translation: CASSYSGRSADTQYF.

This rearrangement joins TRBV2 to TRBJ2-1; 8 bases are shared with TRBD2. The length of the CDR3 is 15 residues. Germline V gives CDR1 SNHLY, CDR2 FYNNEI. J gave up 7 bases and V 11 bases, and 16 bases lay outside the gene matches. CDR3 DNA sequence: TGTGCCGGGGGGGGAGCGGGAGTGGTAGGGAATGAGCAGTTCTTC. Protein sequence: CAGGGAGVVGNEQFF.

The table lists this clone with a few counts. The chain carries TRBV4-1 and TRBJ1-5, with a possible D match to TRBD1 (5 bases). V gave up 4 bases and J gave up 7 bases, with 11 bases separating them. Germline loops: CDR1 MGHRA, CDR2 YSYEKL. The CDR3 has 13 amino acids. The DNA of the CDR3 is TGCGCCAGCAGCCGAGGACACCGGCAGCCCCAGCATTTT. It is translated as CASSRGHRQPQHF.